This T cell receptor (beta chain) was recorded in a study of T cell repertoires in cytomegalovirus infection. Looking at the study overall: Indicated by public TCR beta signatures were CMV infection and matching HLA type. Study-wide points: Carriage of CMV together with the relevant HLA was identifiable through cumulative public TCR beta family frequency. HLA-C-restricted CMV-specific TCR beta clonotypes were dominant in the ex vivo response.

TCRdb independently ran MiXCR on the reads; one entry per CDR3 protein. The sample carries 450,000 to 550,000 distinct CDR3 sequences, roughly 46% recorded once. As regards this clonotype: The antigen remains undetermined.

V shed 8 bases, J shed 5 bases, and the junction held 12 bases outside the gene matches. The CDR3 length is 15 residues. V and J are TRBV5-3 and TRBJ1-1; 10 bases agree with TRBD1. TRBV5-3 is noted as an ORF with a role that remains uncertain. Source: cultured PBMCs, taken from culture after CMV antigen stimulation. This clonotype originated in a human donor in good health (CMV status not recorded). Some clones in this sample may be carry-over from other donors' samples. The DNA of the CDR3 is TGTGCCAGCAGCCCTGACAGGGGGCGAGTTACTGAAGCTTTCTTT. Translated, it gives CASSPDRGRVTEAFF.